This passage covers 18 T cell receptor beta chains from one sample sequenced in a study of T-cell memory formation after mild COVID-19. TCRdb analysed the 5' RACE reads with MiXCR anew, one entry per CDR3 protein. The repertoire holds about 250,000 distinct CDR3 sequences, approximately 19% seen once, with roughly 23% in the top ten. The sample comprised PBMCs or a T cell subset sorted from them (not recorded which). These receptors originate from a man between 18 and 29 years old who had mild COVID-19 (a few samples of this study predate the infection). Cell type and time point are not known.

In its sample, this clonotype was seen many times. The rearrangement uses TRBV6-5 and TRBJ1-1; maybe TRBD1 (5 bases). Trimming shortened V by 7 bases and J by 1 base, and 16 bases separated the two germline ends. This CDR3 has 15 amino acids. The germline V gene encodes CDR1 MNHEY and CDR2 SVGAGI. The CDR3 nucleotides read TGTGCCAGCATCCCCGGGGGGAGCCCGAACACTGAAGCTTTCTTT. This translates into CASIPGGSPNTEAFF.

Only a few counts were recorded for this clonotype. CDR3 in DNA: TGTGCCAGCAGCTTCGGAAGGGAGTTTGAAGCTTTCTTT. Protein sequence: CASSFGREFEAFF. This chain connects TRBV5-8 to TRBJ1-1, with no clear D. CDR1 SGHTS and CDR2 YDEGEE come from the germline V gene. CDR3 length equals 13 residues. V was clipped by 2 bases and J by 7 bases, with 12 bases between them.

This clonotype was detected a few times. This rearrangement joins TRBV9 to TRBJ2-3, with TRBD2 matching 8 bases. V lost 2 bases to trimming and J lost 5 bases; unmatched junction nucleotides: 7. CDR1 SGDLS and CDR2 YYNGEE come from the germline V gene. CDR3 size: 15 residues. For the CDR3, the DNA is TGTGCCAGCAGCGTGGCCGGCGGGGGGCTAGATACGCAGTATTTT. Its protein product is CASSVAGGGLDTQYF.

The sample holds a few counts of this clonotype. The chain combines TRBV7-2 with TRBJ1-5, with 7 bases aligning to TRBD1. The CDR3 covers 14 residues. V lost 5 bases to trimming and J lost 4 bases; unmatched junction nucleotides: 5. CDR1 and CDR2 from the germline V gene are SGHTA and FQGNSA. The DNA for the CDR3 is TGTGCCAGCAGCATGACAGGGTCTAATCAGCCCCAGCATTTT. Protein: CASSMTGSNQPQHF.

This clonotype was counted between two and nine times. One end of the junction varies from germline; a read error may be responsible. V and J are TRBV4-3 and TRBJ2-1, with D uncertain. The CDR3 is 15 residues long. The germline CDR1 and CDR2 sequences are LGHNA and YSLEER. CDR3 sequence: CASSQEKDVYNEQFF. DNA of the CDR3: TGCGCCAGCAGTCAAGAGAAGGACGTCTACAATGAGCAGTTCTTC.

The chain employs TRBV5-1 and TRBJ2-5; D uncertain. The CDR3 totals 14 residues. V shed 7 bases and J shed 3 bases, with 16 bases lying between them. Germline CDR1 reads SGHRS; CDR2 reads YFSETQ. CDR3 nucleotide sequence: TGCGCCAGCTCGCCCCCGCTCCCCGAAGAGACCCAGTACTTC. The encoded protein is CASSPPLPEETQYF.

The chain joins TRBV20-1 to TRBJ2-3; D not certain. Trimming cost V 1 base and J 4 bases, with 12 bases left between them. The CDR3 length is 14 residues. The germline CDR1 and CDR2 sequences are DFQATT and SNEGSKA (reference sequence). The CDR3 DNA reads as TGCAGTGCTAGAGTTCTTACCGGGTCAGATACGCAGTATTTT. This translates into CSARVLTGSDTQYF.

This chain links TRBV12-3 or TRBV12-4 with TRBJ2-2; no clear D gene. The CDR3 has 13 residues. V gave up 3 bases and J gave up 6 bases, with 8 bases separating them. In DNA, the CDR3 is TGTGCCAGCAGTTTCGGCAGATCCGGGGAGCTGTTTTTT. Protein: CASSFGRSGELFF.

This clonotype came up many times. V gene TRBV20-1 combines with J gene TRBJ1-3; 9 nucleotides line up with TRBD1. CDR1 DFQATT and CDR2 SNEGSKA come from the germline V gene (reference sequence). The J segment lost 4 bases and the V segment lost 5 bases, leaving 6 bases of the junction unmatched. CDR3 length: 14 amino acids. The CDR3 region is CSAQQGAGGNTIYF. The CDR3 DNA reads TGCAGTGCTCAACAGGGGGCAGGAGGAAACACCATATATTTT.

This clonotype appeared a few times. CDR3 in DNA: TGTGCCAGCAGCCCGCGGGACCGCCGGCTGGAGACCCAGTACTTC. Translation gives CASSPRDRRLETQYF. This rearrangement joins TRBV6-6 to TRBJ2-5; possibly TRBD2 for D (6 bases). The CDR3 sequence is 15 residues long. Germline CDR1 is MNHNY and CDR2 is SVGAGI (reference sequence). V was clipped by 6 bases and J by 5 bases, with 19 bases between them.

The gene calls are TRBV5-1 and TRBJ1-2, with D possibly matching TRBD1 (6 bases). V lost 4 bases and J 4 bases, leaving 14 bases between the germline ends. Germline CDR1 is SGHRS and CDR2 is YFSETQ. The CDR3 runs to 14 residues. CDR3 amino acids: CASSRTETTYGYTF. The DNA of the CDR3 is TGCGCCAGCAGCCGGACAGAGACTACCTATGGCTACACCTTC.

The rearrangement uses TRBV10-2 and TRBJ2-7, with unresolved D. V gave up 3 bases and J gave up 0 bases, with 6 bases separating them. In germline, CDR1 is WSHSY, CDR2 SAAADI. This CDR3 has 13 residues. As DNA, the CDR3 is TGCGCCAGCAGTGACTCTCGCTCCTACGAGCAGTACGTC. It is translated as CASSDSRSYEQYV.

This clonotype was counted many times. The CDR3, as DNA: TGTGCCAGCAGCTTAGTCGGGTTCCGTTCACCCCTCCACTTT. Protein product: CASSLVGFRSPLHF. The chain carries TRBV7-9 and TRBJ1-6; D is ambiguous. CDR1 and CDR2 (germline): SEHNR, FQNEAQ (reference sequence). With 1 base removed from V and 9 bases from J, the gap between germline ends came to 10 bases. This CDR3 spans 14 amino acids. Full variable domain (remainder filled in from reference TRBV7-9 and TRBJ1-6): DTGVSQNPRHKITKRGQNVTFRCDPISEHNRLYWYRQTLGQGPEFLTYFQNEAQLEKSRLLSDRFSAERPKGSFSTLEIQRTEQGDSAMYLCASSLVGFRSPLHFGNGTRLTVT.

This clonotype occurred a few times. The rearrangement joins TRBV21-1 to TRBJ2-7. TRBV21-1 is given as a pseudogene. This CDR3 has 15 residues. CDR3 region: CASSKARQDCYEQYF. DNA for the CDR3: TGTGCCAGCAGCAAAGCCCGACAGGACTGCTACGAGCAGTACTTC.

V is TRBV29-1 and J is TRBJ1-1; D is possibly TRBD1 (5 bases). Germline V CDR1 and CDR2: SQVTM, ANQGSEA. The CDR3 length is 13 residues. The V end lost 5 bases, the J end lost 3 bases, and 13 bases lay between the germline ends. CDR3 coding DNA: TGCAGCGTTACCGGACCCAGGGACACTGAAGCTTTCTTT. Translating gives CSVTGPRDTEAFF.

This clonotype has a handful of counts. The chain carries TRBV11-1 and TRBJ2-7; the D gene is possibly TRBD1 (6 bases). Germline V gene lookup returns CDR1 SGHAT and CDR2 FQDESV (reference sequence). This CDR3 comprises 12 residues. V was shortened by 4 bases and J by 6 bases, with 10 bases between the two germline ends. Here the CDR3 DNA reads TGTGCCAGCAGCTCCAGGGGTTTCGAGCAGTACGTC. This sequence encodes CASSSRGFEQYV.

This chain links TRBV29-1 with TRBJ1-2; D unclear. CDR1 is SQVTM and CDR2 is ANQGSEA in the germline V gene. The CDR3 covers 12 residues. Trimming took off 4 bases at V and 2 bases at J, with 8 bases between the two ends. The CDR3 coding sequence is TGCAGCGTTGGGGTTCGGAACTATGGCTACACCTTC. Translated, it gives CSVGVRNYGYTF.

The sample holds a few counts of this clonotype. The chain carries TRBV7-6 and TRBJ2-1, with TRBD2 matching over 11 bases. Losses at the gene ends were 0 bases for V and 8 bases for J; bases not matched to a gene: 6. This CDR3 is 16 amino acids long. Germline loops: CDR1 SGHVS, CDR2 FNYEAQ. CDR3 sequence: CASSLAIAGGHDEQFF. The CDR3 DNA is TGTGCCAGCAGCTTAGCGATAGCGGGGGGGCACGATGAGCAGTTCTTC.